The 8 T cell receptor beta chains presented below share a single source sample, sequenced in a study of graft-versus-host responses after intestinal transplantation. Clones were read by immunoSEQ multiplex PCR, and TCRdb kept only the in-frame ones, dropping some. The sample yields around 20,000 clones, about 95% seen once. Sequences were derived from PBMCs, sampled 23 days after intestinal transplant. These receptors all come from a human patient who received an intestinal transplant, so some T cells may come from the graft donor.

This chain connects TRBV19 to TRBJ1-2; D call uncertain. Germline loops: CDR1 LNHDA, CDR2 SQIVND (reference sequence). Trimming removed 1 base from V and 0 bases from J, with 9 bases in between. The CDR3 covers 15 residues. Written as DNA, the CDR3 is TGTGCCAGTAGTATAGCAGCAGGAACTAACTATGGCTACACCTTC. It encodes CASSIAAGTNYGYTF.

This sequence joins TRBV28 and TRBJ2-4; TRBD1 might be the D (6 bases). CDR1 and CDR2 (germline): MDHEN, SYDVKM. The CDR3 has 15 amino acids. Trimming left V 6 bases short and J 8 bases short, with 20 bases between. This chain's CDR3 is CASSQGLVKGDIQYF. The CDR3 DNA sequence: TGTGCCAGCAGCCAGGGGTTAGTAAAGGGGGACATTCAGTACTTC.

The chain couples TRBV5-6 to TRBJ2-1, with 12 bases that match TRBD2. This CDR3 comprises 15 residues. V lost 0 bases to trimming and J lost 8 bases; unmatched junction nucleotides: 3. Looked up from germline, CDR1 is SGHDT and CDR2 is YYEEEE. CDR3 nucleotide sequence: TGTGCCAGCAGCTTGGGACTAGCGGGAGTCGATGAGCAGTTCTTC. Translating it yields CASSLGLAGVDEQFF.

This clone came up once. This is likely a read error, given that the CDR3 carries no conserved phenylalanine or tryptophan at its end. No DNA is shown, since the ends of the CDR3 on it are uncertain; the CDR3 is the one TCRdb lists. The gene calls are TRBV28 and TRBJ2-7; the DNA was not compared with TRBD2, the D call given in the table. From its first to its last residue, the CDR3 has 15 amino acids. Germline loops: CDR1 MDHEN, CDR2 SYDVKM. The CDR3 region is CASSPGLPGLIALSL.

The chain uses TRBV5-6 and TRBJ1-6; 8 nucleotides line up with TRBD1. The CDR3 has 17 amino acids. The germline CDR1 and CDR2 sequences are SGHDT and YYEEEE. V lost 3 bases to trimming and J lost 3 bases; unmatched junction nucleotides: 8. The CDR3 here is CASSSRTGRDYNSPLHF. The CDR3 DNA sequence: TGTGCCAGCAGCTCACGGACAGGGCGGGACTATAATTCACCCCTCCACTTT.

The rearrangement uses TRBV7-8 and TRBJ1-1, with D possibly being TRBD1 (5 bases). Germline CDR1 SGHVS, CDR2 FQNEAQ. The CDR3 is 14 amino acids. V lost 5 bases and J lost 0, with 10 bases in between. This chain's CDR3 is CASSQTEMNTEAFF. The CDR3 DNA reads TGTGCCAGCAGCCAGACAGAGATGAACACTGAAGCTTTCTTT.

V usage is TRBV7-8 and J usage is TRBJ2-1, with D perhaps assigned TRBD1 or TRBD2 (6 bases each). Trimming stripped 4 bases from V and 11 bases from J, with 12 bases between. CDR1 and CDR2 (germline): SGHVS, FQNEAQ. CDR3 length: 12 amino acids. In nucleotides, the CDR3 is TGTGCCAGCAGCTCCCCCGGGGGCCAGCAGTTCTTC. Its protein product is CASSSPGGQQFF.

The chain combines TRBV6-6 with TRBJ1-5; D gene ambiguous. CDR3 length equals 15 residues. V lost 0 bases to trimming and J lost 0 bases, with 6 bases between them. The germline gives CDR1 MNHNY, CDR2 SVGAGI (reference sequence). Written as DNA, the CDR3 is TGTGCCAGCAGTTACTCCCTAGATAGCAATCAGCCCCAGCATTTT. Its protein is CASSYSLDSNQPQHF.